Shown below are 21 T cell receptor beta chains from a single sample sequenced in a study of T cells in Graves' hyperthyroidism and ophthalmopathy. Regions amplified from RNA transcripts were the TCR beta CDR3 regions. The HTBI primer set drove a first-round RT-PCR of the TCR CDR3. One entry per CDR3 protein, called by TCRdb with MiXCR from the multiplex PCR reads. The sample has over 700,000 distinct CDR3 sequences; around 38% are singletons. Sequencing was performed on blood. These receptors all stem from a man aged 18 to 30 with Graves' hyperthyroidism.

A remark on this clonotype: The junction departs from the called germline gene at one end, perhaps through a read error. This chain uses TRBV7-3 with TRBJ2-7, with TRBD1 identical over 9 bases. In germline, CDR1 is SGHTA, CDR2 FQGTGA. The CDR3 is made up of 16 amino acids. CDR3: CASSQVGGQGSYEQYF. Here the CDR3 DNA reads TGCGCCAGCAGCCAAGTTGGAGGACAGGGGAGCTACGAGCAGTACTTC.

V usage is TRBV5-1 and J usage is TRBJ1-1; a possible D gene is TRBD1 (5 bases). V lost 0 bases, J lost 4 bases, and 10 bases lay in between. The CDR3 is 14 amino acids. Germline CDR1 reads SGHRS; CDR2 reads YFSETQ. CDR3 sequence: CASSLVGGITEAFF. The CDR3 DNA follows: TGCGCCAGCAGCTTGGTTGGGGGGATCACTGAAGCTTTCTTT.

This clonotype came up a few times. The chain is built from TRBV3-1 and TRBJ1-1, with D hard to call. V lost 4 bases, J lost 0 bases, and 12 bases lay in between. This CDR3 is built from 15 residues. Germline values: CDR1 LGHDT, CDR2 YNNKEL (reference sequence). This CDR3 is CASSPRAIMNTEAFF. The CDR3 DNA follows: TGTGCCAGCAGCCCCCGGGCGATCATGAACACTGAAGCTTTCTTT.

This clonotype appeared many times. The chain recombines TRBV7-9 with TRBJ2-5; D is undetermined. Germline-derived CDR1 and CDR2 are SEHNR and FQNEAQ (reference sequence). The CDR3 runs 14 residues. Trimming took off 3 bases at V and 4 bases at J, with 12 bases between the two ends. Here the CDR3 reads CASSLVGNLETQYF. CDR3 bases: TGTGCCAGCAGCTTGGTGGGGAACCTAGAGACCCAGTACTTC.

This clonotype was detected many times. V is TRBV9 and J is TRBJ2-7; D is possibly TRBD2 (5 bases). V dropped 0 bases and J dropped 4 bases, with 11 bases sitting between them. There are 14 residues in the CDR3. The V gene's germline CDR1 is SGDLS and CDR2 YYNGEE. In DNA, the CDR3 is TGTGCCAGCAGCGTAGCTACAACGGGGTACGAGCAGTACTTC. The encoded protein is CASSVATTGYEQYF.

This clonotype was found a few times. V and J are TRBV19 and TRBJ2-5; D not certain. V gave up 6 bases and J gave up 3 bases, with 11 bases separating them. The germline V gene encodes CDR1 LNHDA and CDR2 SQIVND (reference sequence). The CDR3 runs to 13 residues. CDR3 amino acids: CASRPTSEETQYF. Here the CDR3 DNA reads TGTGCCAGTAGGCCTACCTCGGAAGAGACCCAGTACTTC.

This clonotype came up a few times. The chain uses TRBV14 and TRBJ2-5; 7 bases fit TRBD1. The CDR3 extends over 14 amino acids. CDR1 and CDR2 (germline): SGHDN, FVKESK. V dropped 3 bases and J dropped 4; count of bases not matched to a gene: 5. The CDR3 here is CASSHGQEGETQYF. The CDR3 DNA follows: TGTGCCAGCAGCCACGGACAGGAAGGAGAGACCCAGTACTTC. Full variable domain (rest looked up from reference TRBV14 and TRBJ2-5): EAGVTQFPSHSVIEKGQTVTLRCDPISGHDNLYWYRRVMGKEIKFLLHFVKESKQDESGMPNNRFLAERTGGTYSTLKVQPAELEDSGVYFCASSHGQEGETQYFGPGTRLLVL.

This clonotype was observed once. Just one base apart from a much larger clone, this may be a read error. The chain uses TRBV7-2 and TRBJ1-4; possible D gene TRBD1, 5 bases. The CDR3 covers 14 residues. Germline V gene lookup returns CDR1 SGHTA and CDR2 FQGNSA. V was cut by 4 bases and J by 4 bases, with 10 bases left in between. The CDR3, as DNA: TGTGCCAGCAGCTCAGGGAGGGATAATGAAAAACTGTTTTTT. Translating it yields CASSSGRDNEKLFF.

Ten or more counts support this clonotype. J is TRBJ2-5 and V is TRBV2; D is unclear. CDR3 length: 13 amino acids. Trimming removed 2 bases from V and 1 base from J, with 5 bases in between. The germline gives CDR1 SNHLY, CDR2 FYNNEI. The CDR3 sequence is CASSENSQETQYF. In DNA form, the CDR3 reads TGTGCCAGCAGTGAAAACAGCCAAGAGACCCAGTACTTC.

V is TRBV29-1 and J is TRBJ1-2; D call uncertain. Trimming took 8 bases from V and 4 from J, leaving 11 bases between them. The CDR3 runs 11 residues. Germline CDR1 reads SQVTM; CDR2 reads ANQGSEA. CDR3 bases: TGCAGCAGTGTGGATGGCTATGGCTACACCTTC. This translates into CSSVDGYGYTF.

This clonotype was found a few times. The V and J genes are TRBV5-1 and TRBJ1-1, with a weak D call TRBD1 (5 bases). The CDR3 is made up of 12 amino acids. V lost 8 bases and J 2 bases, leaving 10 bases between the germline ends. Germline CDR1 and CDR2: SGHRS and YFSETQ. The CDR3 is CASRQINTEAFF. CDR3 bases: TGCGCCAGTCGACAGATCAACACTGAAGCTTTCTTT.

This clonotype was observed once. Possible read error: a much larger clone is one base away. The chain uses TRBV2 and TRBJ1-5, with a weak D call TRBD1 (6 bases). Germline lookup yields CDR1 SNHLY and CDR2 FYNNEI. The CDR3 extends over 15 amino acids. The DNA for the CDR3 is TGTGCCGGCAGTGAACAGGGAACAGGCAATCAGCCCCAGCATTTT. It codes for CAGSEQGTGNQPQHF.

This chain's CDR3 is CASRSTIYSNQPQHF. CDR3 bases: TGTGCCAGCAGAAGTACTATATATAGCAATCAGCCCCAGCATTTT. This sequence joins TRBV12-3 or TRBV12-4 and TRBJ1-5; D gene unclear. The CDR3 contains 15 residues. Trimming took 6 bases from V and 0 from J, leaving 12 bases between them.

This clonotype was counted only a few times. The chain couples TRBV4-2 to TRBJ2-7, with TRBD1 as a possible D gene (5 bases). Trimming cost V 1 base and J 3 bases, with 10 bases left between them. The CDR3 contains 14 residues. CDR1 is LGHNA and CDR2 is YNFKEQ in the germline V gene. CDR3 nucleotides: TGTGCCAGCAGCCAAGTGAGCGACAGCTACGAGCAGTACTTC. Protein sequence: CASSQVSDSYEQYF.

CDR3 in DNA: TGTGCCAGCAGCCAGGGGGGGGAGGGCGGTCAGCCCCTCCACTTT. It specifies CASSQGGEGGQPLHF. This chain links TRBV7-2 with TRBJ1-6, with 7 bases that match TRBD1. This CDR3 has 15 residues. Looked up from germline, CDR1 is SGHTA and CDR2 is FQGNSA. The V gene end was trimmed by 5 bases and the J gene end by 13 bases; junction bases not matched to a gene: 14.

This clonotype was detected once. This sequence joins TRBV20-1 and TRBJ1-6; maybe TRBD1 (5 bases). The V end was cut by 6 bases, the J end by 4 bases, with 10 bases between. This CDR3 is 13 amino acids long. Germline V gives CDR1 DFQATT, CDR2 SNEGSKA (reference sequence). CDR3 residues: CSAPGEYNSPLHF. CDR3 DNA sequence: TGCAGTGCCCCGGGGGAATATAATTCACCCCTCCACTTT.

This clonotype was observed a handful of times. This chain joins TRBV7-2 and TRBJ2-7; no definite D call. The CDR3 totals 14 residues. Germline V gene sequence: CDR1 SGHTA, CDR2 FQGNSA. With 1 base removed from V and 4 bases from J, the gap between germline ends came to 11 bases. The DNA of the CDR3 is TGTGCCAGCAGCTTAGATCTGGAGCCGTACGAGCAGTACTTC. Translating gives CASSLDLEPYEQYF.

A note on this clonotype: A much larger clone lies a single base off, so this may be a read error. The genes are TRBV6-6 and TRBJ2-5, with 8 bases that match TRBD1. Trimming at V came to 5 bases and at J to 4 bases, leaving 6 bases not matched to a gene. This CDR3 is 14 amino acids long. The germline CDR1 and CDR2 sequences are MNHNY and SVGAGI (reference sequence). CDR3 sequence: CASSESRGRETQYF. CDR3 DNA sequence: TGTGCCAGCAGTGAGTCCAGGGGGCGAGAGACCCAGTACTTC.

This clonotype has at least ten counts. The V gene is TRBV19, the J gene TRBJ1-1; no definite D call. The CDR3 sequence is 14 residues long. The V end lost 3 bases, the J end lost 5 bases, and 13 bases lay between the germline ends. Germline CDR1 LNHDA, CDR2 SQIVND (reference sequence). The CDR3 sequence: CASSIDPPGTEAFF. The CDR3 DNA sequence: TGTGCCAGTAGTATTGATCCTCCCGGGACTGAAGCTTTCTTT.

The CDR3 loop reads CASTNERGAFF. The CDR3 DNA reads TGTGCCAGTACCAATGAGAGGGGAGCTTTCTTT. The chain carries TRBV19 and TRBJ1-1, with D maybe TRBD1 (5 bases). V was cut by 7 bases and J by 10 bases, with 13 bases left in between. The CDR3 extends over 11 amino acids. In germline, CDR1 is LNHDA, CDR2 SQIVND (reference sequence). The full variable domain, in which reference TRBV19 and TRBJ1-1 provide the parts outside the CDR3, is DGGITQSPKYLFRKEGQNVTLSCEQNLNHDAMYWYRQDPGQGLRLIYYSQIVNDFQKGDIAEGYSVSREKKESFPLTVTSAQKNPTAFYLCASTNERGAFFGQGTRLTVV.

This clonotype was observed at least ten times. The chain links TRBV20-1 to TRBJ1-2, with D possibly TRBD1 on 5 matching bases. With 0 bases removed from V and 2 bases from J, the gap between germline ends came to 13 bases. Germline V gene data show CDR1 as DFQATT and CDR2 as SNEGSKA (reference sequence). The CDR3 loop spans 15 amino acids. The CDR3 DNA is TGCAGTGCTAGAGATCTAGGGGCATTCAACTATGGCTACACCTTC. It yields the protein CSARDLGAFNYGYTF.